This T cell receptor (beta chain) originates from a study of cytomegalovirus exposure and HLA in healthy donors. Study in general: A later analysis reported the same platform for the roughly 110 validation repertoires and the approximately 720 first-cohort repertoires.

Notes on the study in general: Cytomegalovirus-associated status was assigned to about 180 TCR beta chains. Confirmation was obtained in vitro that a few CMV-associated chains are specific for CMV antigens.

While the first cohort had 600 to 800 subjects, the donors belonged to the separate validation cohort of over a hundred subjects. Using immunoSEQ multiplex PCR, the repertoire was profiled, and TCRdb retains in-frame clones only, with some absent. The data contain some 120,000 clones, 89% of them singletons. The CDR3 is 16 residues long. V lost 2 bases to trimming and J lost 5 bases, with 17 bases between them. Germline lookup yields CDR1 MNHEY and CDR2 SMNVEV (reference sequence). Of note for this clone: Its specificity is unknown.

This chain uses TRBV27 with TRBJ2-3; D is possibly TRBD2 (5 bases). Sequences were obtained from PBMCs. This receptor was obtained from a young woman in good health and CMV-seronegative. This CDR3 reads CASSLMWSGSLDTQYF. DNA of the CDR3: TGTGCCAGCAGTTTAATGTGGTCGGGGTCTCTAGATACGCAGTATTTT.